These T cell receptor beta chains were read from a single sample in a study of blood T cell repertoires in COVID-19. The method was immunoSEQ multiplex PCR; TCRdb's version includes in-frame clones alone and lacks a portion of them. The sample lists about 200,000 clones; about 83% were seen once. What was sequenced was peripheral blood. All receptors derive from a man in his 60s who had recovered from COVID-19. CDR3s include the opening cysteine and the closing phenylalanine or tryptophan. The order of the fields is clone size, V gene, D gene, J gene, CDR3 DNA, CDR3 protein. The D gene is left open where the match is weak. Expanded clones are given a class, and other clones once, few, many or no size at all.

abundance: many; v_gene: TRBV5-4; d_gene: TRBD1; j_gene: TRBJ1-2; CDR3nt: TGTGCCAGCAACACCGGGGGGGTTACAGGGGCGGGCTATGGCTACACCTTC; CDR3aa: CASNTGGVTGAGYGYTF
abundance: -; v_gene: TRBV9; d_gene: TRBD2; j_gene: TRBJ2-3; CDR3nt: TGTGCCAGCAGCTCCTCCCTCACTAGCGGGAGTTCTCCCGATACGCAGTATTTT; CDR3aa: CASSSSLTSGSSPDTQYF
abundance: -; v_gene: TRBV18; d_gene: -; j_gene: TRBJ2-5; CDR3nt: TGTGCCAGCTCACAGGGCAGGCCGGGGGAGACCCAGTACTTC; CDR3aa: CASSQGRPGETQYF
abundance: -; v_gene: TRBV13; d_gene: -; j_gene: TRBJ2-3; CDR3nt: TGTGCCAGCAGCTTAAGGCAGGGAGGGGGTAGTACAGATACGCAGTATTTT; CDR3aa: CASSLRQGGGSTDTQYF
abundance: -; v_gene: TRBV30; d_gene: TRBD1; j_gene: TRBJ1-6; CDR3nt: TGTGCCTACCAACAGGGGATAACTTCACCCCTCCACTTT; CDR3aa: CAYQQGITSPLHF
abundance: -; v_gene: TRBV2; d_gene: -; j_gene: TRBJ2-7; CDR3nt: TGTGCCAGCAGAACGGCGGGCTCCTACGAGCAGTACTTC; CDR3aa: CASRTAGSYEQYF
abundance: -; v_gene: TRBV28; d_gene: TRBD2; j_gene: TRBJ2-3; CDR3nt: TGTGCCAGCAGCACTAGCGGGAGGACAGATACGCAGTATTTT; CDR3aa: CASSTSGRTDTQYF
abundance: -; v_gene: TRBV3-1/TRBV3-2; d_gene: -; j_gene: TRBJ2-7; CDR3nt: TGTGCCAGCAGCTCGGACGGAGGCTACGAGCAGTACTTC; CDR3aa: CASSSDGGYEQYF
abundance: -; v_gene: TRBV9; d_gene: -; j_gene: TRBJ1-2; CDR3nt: TGTGCCAGCAGCAGTCGACTTGGTAACTATGGCTACACCTTC; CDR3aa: CASSSRLGNYGYTF
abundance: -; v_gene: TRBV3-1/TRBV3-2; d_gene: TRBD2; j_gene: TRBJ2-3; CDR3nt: TGTGCCAGCAGCCGTGGGACTAGCGAGAGCACAGATACGCAGTATTTT; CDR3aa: CASSRGTSESTDTQYF
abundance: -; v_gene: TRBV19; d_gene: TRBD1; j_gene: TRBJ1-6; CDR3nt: TGTGCCAGTAGTGCTGGGACAGGGGGTGGTTCACCCCTCCACTTT; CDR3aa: CASSAGTGGGSPLHF
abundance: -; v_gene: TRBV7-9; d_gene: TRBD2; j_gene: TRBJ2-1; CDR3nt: TGTGCCAGCAGCTTCCGCCCGGCGGGAGAATTTGAGCAGTTCTTC; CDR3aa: CASSFRPAGEFEQFF
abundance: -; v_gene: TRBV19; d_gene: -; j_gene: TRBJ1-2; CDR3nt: TGTGCCAGTAGTATAAAGCGAGAGGGCTACACCTTC; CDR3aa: CASSIKREGYTF
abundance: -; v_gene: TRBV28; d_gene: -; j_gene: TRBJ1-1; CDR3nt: TGTGCCAGCAGTTCCGGGGTTTACACTGAAGCTTTCTTT; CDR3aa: CASSSGVYTEAFF
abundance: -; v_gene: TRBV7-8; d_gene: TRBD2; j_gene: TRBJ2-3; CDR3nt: TGTGCCAGCAGCCCCAATGACCGGGGGGAAAGCACAGATACGCAGTATTTT; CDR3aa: CASSPNDRGESTDTQYF
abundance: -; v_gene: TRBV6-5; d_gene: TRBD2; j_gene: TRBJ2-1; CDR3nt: TGTGCCAGCACAAGCCGACTAGCGGGAGACAATGAGCAGTTCTTC; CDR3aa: CASTSRLAGDNEQFF
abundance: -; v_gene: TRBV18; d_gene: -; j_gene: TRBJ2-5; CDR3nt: TGTGCCAGCTCACCGCCCCAGGGGGGATCGGAGACCCAGTACTTC; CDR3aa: CASSPPQGGSETQYF
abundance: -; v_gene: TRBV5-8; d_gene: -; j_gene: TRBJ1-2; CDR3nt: TGTGCCAGCAGCTTGTCCCAAACGGCGGCCGGCCGGGACTATGGCTACACCTTC; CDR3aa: CASSLSQTAAGRDYGYTF
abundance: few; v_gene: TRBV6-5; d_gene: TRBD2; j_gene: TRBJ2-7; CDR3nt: TGTGCCAGCAGACGAGGACTAGCGGCCTACGAGCAGTACTTC; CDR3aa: CASRRGLAAYEQYF
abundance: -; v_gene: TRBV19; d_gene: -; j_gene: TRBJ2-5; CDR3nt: TGTGCCAGTAGTTCGGGTTTCCAAGAGACCCAGTACTTC; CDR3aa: CASSSGFQETQYF
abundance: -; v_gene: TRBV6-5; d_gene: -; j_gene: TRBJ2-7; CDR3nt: TGTGCCAGCAGTTATATGGACAGTACCTACGAGCAGTACTTC; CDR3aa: CASSYMDSTYEQYF
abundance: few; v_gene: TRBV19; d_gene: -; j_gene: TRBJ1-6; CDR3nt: TGTGCCAGTAGTATAGCAGGGGATAATTCACCCCTCCACTTT; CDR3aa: CASSIAGDNSPLHF
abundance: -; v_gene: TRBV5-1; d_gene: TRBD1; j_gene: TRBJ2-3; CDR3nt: TGCGCCAGCAGCCTAGACAGGGGGTCCACAGATACGCAGTATTTT; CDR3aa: CASSLDRGSTDTQYF